These 3 T cell receptor beta chains originate from one sample sequenced in a study of beta chain features in type 1 diabetes. Isolated RNA was reverse transcribed in full, so expressed TCRB transcripts were sequenced. Sequencing was performed with immunoSEQ multiplex PCR; in TCRdb, only in-frame clones are kept and a portion is missing. The sample includes roughly 400,000 clones, roughly 15% of them seen just once. Sequencing input: naive CD4+ T cells from blood. All receptors come from a woman aged 18-29 years in good health.

The chain recombines TRBV28 with TRBJ1-1, with 10 positions matching TRBD1. Germline CDR1 reads MDHEN; CDR2 reads SYDVKM. V was clipped by 5 bases and J by 3 bases; unmatched bases: 6. The CDR3 runs 15 residues. CDR3 protein: CASSVRDRGYTEAFF. The CDR3 nucleotides read TGTGCCAGCAGTGTACGGGACAGGGGATACACTGAAGCTTTCTTT.

The chain is built from TRBV6-1 and TRBJ1-2; 7 nucleotides agree with TRBD1. CDR1 is MNHNS and CDR2 is SASEGT in the germline V gene. The junction had 8 bases not matched to a gene; V was cut back by 6 bases and J by 7 bases. The CDR3 loop spans 13 amino acids. CDR3 loop: CASSQTGKGGYTF. The DNA of the CDR3 is TGTGCCAGCAGCCAGACAGGGAAGGGTGGCTACACCTTC.

This chain joins TRBV9 and TRBJ2-1; 8 bases line up with TRBD2. The CDR3 sequence is 16 residues long. The junction had 9 bases not matched to a gene; V was cut back by 0 bases and J by 7 bases. The germline CDR1 and CDR2 sequences are SGDLS and YYNGEE. Here the CDR3 DNA reads TGTGCCAGCAGCGTAGGCAATAGCGGGATCCCAAATGAGCAGTTCTTC. Translation: CASSVGNSGIPNEQFF.